The 14 T cell receptor beta chains below all came from one sample that was sequenced in a study of blood T cell repertoires in COVID-19. Sequencing used immunoSEQ multiplex PCR; TCRdb keeps in-frame clones, though not all of them. The repertoire holds 150,000 or so clones, around 89% seen once, with about 3.2% in the top ten. The specimen sequenced was peripheral blood. These receptors were collected from a man in his 60s with active or convalescent COVID-19.

This chain links TRBV28 with TRBJ1-2, with D perhaps TRBD1 (5 bases). Germline V CDR1 and CDR2: MDHEN, SYDVKM. This CDR3 is 12 amino acids long. V was clipped by 7 bases and J by 5 bases, with 11 bases between them. CDR3: CASTKPGYGYTF. CDR3 DNA: TGTGCCAGCACGAAGCCAGGGTATGGCTACACCTTC.

The V and J genes are TRBV2 and TRBJ1-6; possible D gene TRBD1, 6 bases. Germline CDR1 SNHLY, CDR2 FYNNEI. The CDR3 has 15 amino acids. The ends were cut back, 4 bases at V and 6 bases at J, with 13 bases in the middle. CDR3 loop: CASSAQQGSNSPLHF. The CDR3 DNA follows: TGTGCCAGCAGTGCGCAACAGGGTTCTAATTCACCCCTCCACTTT.

The chain couples TRBV30 to TRBJ1-6; D is unresolved. This CDR3 is 12 amino acids long. Germline assignment: CDR1 GTSNPN and CDR2 SVGIG (reference sequence). Deletions cut 2 bases from V and 14 bases from J, with 13 bases between. In DNA, the CDR3 is TGTGCCTGGAGTCGCATCCAGCGGTCCCTCCACTTT. Protein product: CAWSRIQRSLHF.

The chain has TRBV29-1 and TRBJ2-5; D gene uncertain. The CDR3 is 12 amino acids. Germline-derived CDR1 and CDR2 are SQVTM and ANQGSEA. Trimming took 3 bases from V and 2 from J, leaving 7 bases between them. The CDR3 loop is CSVERQQETQYF. CDR3 bases: TGCAGCGTTGAGAGGCAGCAAGAGACCCAGTACTTC. The whole variable domain, filled in from reference TRBV29-1 and TRBJ2-5, reads SAVISQKPSRDICQRGTSLTIQCQVDSQVTMMFWYRQQPGQSLTLIATANQGSEATYESGFVIDKFPISRPNLTFSTLTVSNMSPEDSSIYLCSVERQQETQYFGPGTRLLVL.

This chain connects TRBV6-1 to TRBJ2-3; 9 positions agree with TRBD2. Trimming took 1 base from V and 5 from J; bases not matched to a gene: 7. CDR1 MNHNS and CDR2 SASEGT come from the germline V gene. The CDR3 totals 16 residues. This CDR3 is CASSEGGAGGQDTQYF. Written as DNA, the CDR3 is TGTGCCAGCAGTGAAGGTGGGGCGGGGGGGCAAGATACGCAGTATTTT.

The chain's CDR3 is CASSYTPQGSEQYF. The DNA for the CDR3 is TGTGCCAGCAGTTACACCCCACAGGGGAGTGAGCAGTACTTC. The V gene is TRBV6-6, the J gene TRBJ2-7; 7 positions agree with TRBD1. Trimming at V came to 2 bases and at J to 7 bases, leaving 8 bases not matched to a gene. Germline CDR1 reads MNHNY; CDR2 reads SVGAGI (reference sequence). This CDR3 comprises 14 residues.

This clone was seen just once. V gene TRBV11-1 combines with J gene TRBJ2-7; 11 nucleotides line up with TRBD1. The length of the CDR3 is 14 residues. Germline V gene sequence: CDR1 SGHAT, CDR2 FQDESV (reference sequence). The junction had 3 bases not matched to a gene; V was cut back by 6 bases and J by 2 bases. Here the CDR3 reads CASRTGQGAYEQYF. The CDR3 bases are TGTGCCAGCAGGACGGGACAGGGGGCCTACGAGCAGTACTTC.

The rearrangement joins TRBV29-1 to TRBJ2-5, with 7 nucleotides matching TRBD1. The germline V gene encodes CDR1 SQVTM and CDR2 ANQGSEA. The length of the CDR3 is 14 residues. With 3 bases clipped from V and 5 bases from J, the junction kept 9 bases outside the gene matches. This chain's CDR3 is CSVDQGTAVETQYF. In DNA, the CDR3 is TGCAGCGTTGACCAGGGGACAGCCGTCGAGACCCAGTACTTC.

The chain combines TRBV29-1 with TRBJ2-3; weak D call: TRBD2 (6 bases). The CDR3 covers 10 residues. V lost 3 bases, J lost 14 bases, and 12 bases lay in between. CDR1 and CDR2 from the germline V gene are SQVTM and ANQGSEA. CDR3 sequence reads: CSVEGGGAYF. CDR3 coding DNA: TGCAGCGTTGAGGGCGGCGGGGCGTATTTT.

The chain joins TRBV2 to TRBJ2-3, with D tentatively TRBD2 (6 bases). V lost 7 bases, J lost 1 base, and 9 bases lay in between. The CDR3 totals 13 residues. Per the germline V gene, CDR1 is SNHLY and CDR2 is FYNNEI. The CDR3 DNA reads TGTGCCAGCAAGGAGGGGCGCACAGATACGCAGTATTTT. The encoded protein is CASKEGRTDTQYF.

The chain has TRBV6-2 or TRBV6-3 and TRBJ2-3; TRBD1 agrees at 9 bases. From germline, CDR1 is MNHEY and CDR2 SVGEGT. There are 18 residues in the CDR3. With 5 bases clipped from V and 3 bases from J, the junction kept 15 bases outside the gene matches. The CDR3 spells CASSRLPGQGVGTDTQYF. The CDR3 coding sequence is TGTGCCAGCAGTCGCCTTCCGGGACAGGGTGTGGGAACAGATACGCAGTATTTT.

This chain joins TRBV6-2 or TRBV6-3 and TRBJ2-7, with TRBD1 identical over 7 bases. CDR3 length: 17 residues. CDR1 MNHEY and CDR2 SVGEGT come from the germline V gene. The junction had 12 bases not matched to a gene; V was cut back by 2 bases and J by 2 bases. This chain's CDR3 is CASSYLLDRAGTYEQYF. DNA of the CDR3: TGTGCCAGCAGTTACCTTCTAGACAGGGCTGGGACCTACGAGCAGTACTTC.

The J gene is TRBJ2-7, the V gene TRBV7-2; unclear D gene. The CDR3 is 13 amino acids. V was pared by 2 bases and J by 2 bases, with 7 bases between. CDR1 is SGHTA, CDR2 FQGNSA, per germline. The CDR3 reads CASSLPLPYEQYF. In DNA, the CDR3 is TGTGCCAGCAGCTTACCCCTCCCCTACGAGCAGTACTTC.

Points on this clone: The sample holds other DNA sequences that translate to the same CDR3. V and J are TRBV6-5 and TRBJ1-2, with 8 bases fitting TRBD1. Germline V gene data show CDR1 as MNHEY and CDR2 as SVGAGI. V shed 6 bases, J shed 7 bases, and the junction held 7 bases outside the gene matches. The CDR3 is made up of 13 amino acids. CDR3 DNA: TGTGCCAGCAGCAGAACAGGGGGGGCTGGCTACACCTTC. Translating it yields CASSRTGGAGYTF.